This is a list of T cell receptor beta chains from one sample in a study of T cells in Graves' hyperthyroidism and ophthalmopathy. Via MiXCR, TCRdb re-called the multiplex PCR reads, giving one row per CDR3 protein. The sample carries hundreds of thousands of distinct CDR3 sequences, 38% recorded once. Material: blood. The receptors originated from a man in his late teens or twenties with Graves' hyperthyroidism. CDR3s include the opening cysteine and the closing phenylalanine or tryptophan. The order of the fields is CDR3 protein, V gene, J gene.

CASSYEGGEKLFF	TRBV6-5	TRBJ1-4
CAISNDRAQGYTF	TRBV10-3	TRBJ1-2
CSVERLVTSGGGEQFF	TRBV29-1	TRBJ2-1
CSARDLGTYTEAFF	TRBV20-1	TRBJ1-1
CAISETGVSGNQPQHF	TRBV10-3	TRBJ1-5
CASSVTSGMGTQYF	TRBV9	TRBJ2-5
CASSLRANMNTEAFF	TRBV11-1	TRBJ1-1
CASTPAGMQGGGELFF	TRBV2	TRBJ2-2
CASSFDRGNYGYTF	TRBV19	TRBJ1-2
CASSPPDSPSEAFF	TRBV2	TRBJ1-1
CASSSRGARGNEQYF	TRBV7-9	TRBJ2-7
CSSPWTGTEAFF	TRBV29-1	TRBJ1-1
CASSQDGTSHIEQYF	TRBV7-8	TRBJ2-7
CASSHRQDEKLFF	TRBV6-6	TRBJ1-4
CSVEDSGLQETQYF	TRBV29-1	TRBJ2-5
CASSLPALGSDTGELFF	TRBV7-9	TRBJ2-2
CAIEGQGYEQYF	TRBV10-3	TRBJ2-7
CAISESIGGTEAFF	TRBV10-3	TRBJ1-1
CASSFGGTEPQYF	TRBV7-9	TRBJ2-5
CASSWTGQLNTEAFF	TRBV7-8	TRBJ1-1
CSVEGRQGYEQYF	TRBV29-1	TRBJ2-7
CASSPNSPNTGELFF	TRBV7-3	TRBJ2-2
CASSYLTGGAQGYTF	TRBV6-5	TRBJ1-2
CATSRDTNTEAF	TRBV15	TRBJ2-6
CASSMVRATEAFF	TRBV19	TRBJ1-1
CASIVGGTGELFF	TRBV9	TRBJ2-2
CASSWSLLGSGFDEQYF	TRBV7-9	TRBJ2-7
CASSQSGTGVDYGYTF	TRBV4-1	TRBJ1-2
CASERQDGYEQYF	TRBV10-3	TRBJ2-7
CASSNRDRVLAFF	TRBV7-2	TRBJ1-1
CSARVPLKTEAFF	TRBV20-1	TRBJ1-1
CASSTPGLGAKGYTF	TRBV2	TRBJ1-2
CASSPRVGGIYEQYF	TRBV7-2	TRBJ2-7
CASSDTTGDETQYF	TRBV7-9	TRBJ2-5
CAWSAGQGRETQYF	TRBV30	TRBJ2-5
CSARMGTAEAFF	TRBV20-1	TRBJ1-1